This section outlines one TCR beta chain sequence together with its context. Some clones are missing from TCRdb's copy, which holds only in-frame ones; the method was immunoSEQ multiplex PCR. The table shows 30,000 to 35,000 clones, with roughly 90% occurring only once. The CDR3 extends over 15 amino acids. J lost 4 bases, V lost 8 bases, and 13 bases had no gene match. CDR1 and CDR2 (germline): WSHSY, SAAADI. This specimen belongs to a study of OX40 agonist ivuxolimab in advanced cancers. About the research overall: The patients received agonistic anti-OX40 (CD134) antibody ivuxolimab. Antecedent anti-PD-1, anti-PD-L1 or anti-CTLA-4 therapy was permissible, with roughly 36% having received some.

The rearrangement links TRBV10-2 to TRBJ1-2; 7 bases are shared with TRBD1. Sequenced material: CD4+ or CD8+ T cells sorted from blood, taken in a trial of the OX40 agonist ivuxolimab. This sequence originates from an adult with an advanced solid tumor such as melanoma, head and neck, liver or kidney cancer. CDR3 loop: CASSRWTGGLYGYTF. The CDR3 region has the DNA TGCGCCAGCTCCAGATGGACAGGTGGACTCTATGGCTACACCTTC.